The following is a T cell receptor (beta chain) sequence with its context. The antigen is undetermined. A read error may be the cause here, since a much bigger clone is one base away. Diagnostic assessment was based on clinical symptoms, serum thyroxine and TRAb, thyroid ultrasound and orbital computed tomography. These data belong to a study of T cells in Graves' hyperthyroidism and ophthalmopathy. Study information: Before treatment of any kind, peripheral blood was taken at initial diagnosis.

TCR beta CDR3 sequences were amplified from RNA transcripts. When the TCR CDR3 underwent first-round RT-PCR, the HTBI primer set was used. MiXCR, run by TCRdb on the multiplex PCR reads, gives a single entry per CDR3 protein. Altogether fewer than 750,000 distinct CDR3 sequences are present, about 15% being singletons, with the ten largest covering around 13%. Study results and caveats: Before onset, ophthalmopathy was predicted by the model a median around 6.2 months earlier. Expanded thyroid clonotypes (above 0.001) were mostly also found in blood.

The sequence was collected from a woman aged 50 to 60 with Graves' ophthalmopathy. Sequencing was carried out using blood.

CDR3 sequence reads: CASSSYRGTEALF. The CDR3 region has the DNA TGTGCCAGCAGCTCGTACAGGGGCACTGAAGCTCTCTTT. The chain employs TRBV7-9 and TRBJ1-1, with 7 bases aligning to TRBD1. The CDR3 is made up of 13 amino acids. The germline CDR1 and CDR2 sequences are SEHNR and FQNEAQ (reference sequence).